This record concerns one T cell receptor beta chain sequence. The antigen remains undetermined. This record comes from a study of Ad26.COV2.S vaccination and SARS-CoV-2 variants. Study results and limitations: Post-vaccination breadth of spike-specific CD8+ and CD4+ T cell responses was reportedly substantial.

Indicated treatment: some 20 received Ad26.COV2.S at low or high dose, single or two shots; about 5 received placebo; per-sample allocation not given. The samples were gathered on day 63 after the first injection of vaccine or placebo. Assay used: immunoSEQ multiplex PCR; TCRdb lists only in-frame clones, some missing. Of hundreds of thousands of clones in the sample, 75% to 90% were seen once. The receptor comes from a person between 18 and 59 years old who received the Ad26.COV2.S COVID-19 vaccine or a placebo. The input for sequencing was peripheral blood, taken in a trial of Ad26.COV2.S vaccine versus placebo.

In DNA form, the CDR3 reads TGTGCCAGCAGTGATCCGGGGGTGAACACTGAAGCTTTCTTT. This codes for CASSDPGVNTEAFF. The chain is built from TRBV6-1 and TRBJ1-1; D might be TRBD1 (5 bases). V lost 3 bases and J 0 bases, leaving 8 bases between the germline ends. Germline CDR1 MNHNS, CDR2 SASEGT. There are 14 residues in the CDR3.